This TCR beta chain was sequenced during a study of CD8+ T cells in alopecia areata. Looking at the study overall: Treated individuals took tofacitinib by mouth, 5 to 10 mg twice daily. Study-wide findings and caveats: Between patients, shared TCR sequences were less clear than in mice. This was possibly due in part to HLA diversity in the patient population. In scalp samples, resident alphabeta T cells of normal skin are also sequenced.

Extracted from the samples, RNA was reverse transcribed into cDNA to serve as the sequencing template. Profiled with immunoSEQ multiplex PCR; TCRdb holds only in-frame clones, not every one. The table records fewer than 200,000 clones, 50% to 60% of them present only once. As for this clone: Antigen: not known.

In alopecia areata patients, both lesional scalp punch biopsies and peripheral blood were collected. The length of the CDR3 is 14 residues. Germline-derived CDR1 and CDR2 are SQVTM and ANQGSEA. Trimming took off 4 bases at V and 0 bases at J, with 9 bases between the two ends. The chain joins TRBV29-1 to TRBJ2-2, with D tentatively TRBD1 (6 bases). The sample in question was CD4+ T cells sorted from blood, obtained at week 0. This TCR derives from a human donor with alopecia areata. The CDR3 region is CSVGDTSNTGELFF. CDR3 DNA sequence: TGCAGCGTTGGGGACACCTCGAACACCGGGGAGCTGTTTTTT.